The clone carrying this T cell receptor beta chain was seen many times. This specimen belongs to a study of identical twins. Template switching created a universal primer site, and the cDNA included unique molecular identifiers. TCRdb passed the 5' RACE reads through MiXCR, listing each CDR3 protein once. In the table there are some 210,000 distinct CDR3 sequences, more than 15% of which are singletons. These data were likewise used in another study, on T cells expressing NK-cell markers.

Sequenced sample: CD8+ T cells sorted from blood. The clonotype was recovered from a woman aged 18-29 years in good health.

CDR3 protein: CATGQGGGNIQYF. Written as DNA, the CDR3 is TGTGCCACGGGACAGGGTGGTGGGAACATTCAGTACTTC. V usage is TRBV10-3 and J usage is TRBJ2-4; 9 nucleotides match TRBD1. Germline CDR1 is ENHRY and CDR2 is SYGVKD. The CDR3 contains 13 residues. Losses at the gene ends were 10 bases for V and 7 bases for J; bases not matched to a gene: 8.